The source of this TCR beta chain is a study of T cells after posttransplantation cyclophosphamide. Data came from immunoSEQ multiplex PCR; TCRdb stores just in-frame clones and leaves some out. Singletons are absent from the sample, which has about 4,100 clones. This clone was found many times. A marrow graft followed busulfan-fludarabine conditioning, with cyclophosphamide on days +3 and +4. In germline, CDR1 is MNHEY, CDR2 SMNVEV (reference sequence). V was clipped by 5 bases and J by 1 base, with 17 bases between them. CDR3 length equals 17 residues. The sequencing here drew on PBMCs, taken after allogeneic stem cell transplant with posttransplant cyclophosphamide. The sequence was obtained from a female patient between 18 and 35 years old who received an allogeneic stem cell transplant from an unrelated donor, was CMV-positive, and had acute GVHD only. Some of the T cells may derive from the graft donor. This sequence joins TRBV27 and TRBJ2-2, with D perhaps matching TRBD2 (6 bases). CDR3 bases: TGTGCCAGCAGTGCGATGGTGGGGGGAGGGAACACCGGGGAGCTGTTTTTT. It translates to CASSAMVGGGNTGELFF.